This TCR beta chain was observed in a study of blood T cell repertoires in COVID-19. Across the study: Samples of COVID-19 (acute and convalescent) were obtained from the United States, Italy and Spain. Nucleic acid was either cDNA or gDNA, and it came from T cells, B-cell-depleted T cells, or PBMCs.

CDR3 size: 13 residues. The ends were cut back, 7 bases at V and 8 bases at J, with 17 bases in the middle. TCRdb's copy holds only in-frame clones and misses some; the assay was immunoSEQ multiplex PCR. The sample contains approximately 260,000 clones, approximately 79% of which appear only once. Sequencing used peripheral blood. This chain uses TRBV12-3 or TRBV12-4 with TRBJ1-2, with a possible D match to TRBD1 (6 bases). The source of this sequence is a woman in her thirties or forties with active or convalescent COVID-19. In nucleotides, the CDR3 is TGTGCCAGCACCAAGACAGGAATCGGGGGCTACACCTTC. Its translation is CASTKTGIGGYTF.